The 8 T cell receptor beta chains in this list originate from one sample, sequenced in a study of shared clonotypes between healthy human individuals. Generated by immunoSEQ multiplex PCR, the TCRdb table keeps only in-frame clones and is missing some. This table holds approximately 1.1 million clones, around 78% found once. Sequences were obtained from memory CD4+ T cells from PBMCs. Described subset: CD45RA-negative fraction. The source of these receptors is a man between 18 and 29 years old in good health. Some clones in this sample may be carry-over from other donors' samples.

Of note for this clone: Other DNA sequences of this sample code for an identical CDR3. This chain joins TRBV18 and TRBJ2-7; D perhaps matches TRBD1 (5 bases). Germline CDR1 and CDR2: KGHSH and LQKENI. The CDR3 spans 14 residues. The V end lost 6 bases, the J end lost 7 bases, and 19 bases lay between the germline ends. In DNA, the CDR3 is TGTGCCAGCTCTCTTTACGGCAGGGCTGGAGAGCAGTACTTC. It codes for CASSLYGRAGEQYF.

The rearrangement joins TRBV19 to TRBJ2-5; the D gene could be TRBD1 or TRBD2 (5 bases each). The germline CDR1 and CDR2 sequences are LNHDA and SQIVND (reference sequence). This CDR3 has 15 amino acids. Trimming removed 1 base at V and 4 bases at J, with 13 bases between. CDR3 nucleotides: TGTGCCAGTAGTATAGTAGGGACCAAAGGAGAGACCCAGTACTTC. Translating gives CASSIVGTKGETQYF.

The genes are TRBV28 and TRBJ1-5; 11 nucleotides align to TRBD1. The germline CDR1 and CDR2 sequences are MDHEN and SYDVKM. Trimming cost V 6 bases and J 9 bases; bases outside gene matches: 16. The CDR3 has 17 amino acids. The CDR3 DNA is TGTGCCAGCAGCCCCTGGTTTGGGACAGGGGGATCAGGGCCCCAGCATTTT. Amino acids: CASSPWFGTGGSGPQHF.

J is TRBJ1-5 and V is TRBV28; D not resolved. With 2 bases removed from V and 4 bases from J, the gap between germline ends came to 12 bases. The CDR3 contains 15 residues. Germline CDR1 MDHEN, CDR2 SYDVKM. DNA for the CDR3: TGTGCCAGCAGTTTAGCCCACATGGGGAATCAGCCCCAGCATTTT. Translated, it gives CASSLAHMGNQPQHF.

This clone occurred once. This chain's CDR3 is CATRDRLDTDTQYF. CDR3 sequence (DNA): TGTGCCACCAGAGACAGGCTAGACACAGATACGCAGTATTTT. The gene calls are TRBV6-1 and TRBJ2-3, with D maybe TRBD1 (6 bases). The V end was cut by 10 bases, the J end by 2 bases, with 16 bases between. There are 14 residues in the CDR3. Germline V gene lookup returns CDR1 MNHNS and CDR2 SASEGT.

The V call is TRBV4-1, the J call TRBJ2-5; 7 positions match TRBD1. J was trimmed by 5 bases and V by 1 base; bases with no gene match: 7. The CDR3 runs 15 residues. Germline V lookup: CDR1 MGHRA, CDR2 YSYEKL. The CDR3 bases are TGCGCCAGCAGCCAAGCCTCGACAGGGTGGGAGACCCAGTACTTC. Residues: CASSQASTGWETQYF.

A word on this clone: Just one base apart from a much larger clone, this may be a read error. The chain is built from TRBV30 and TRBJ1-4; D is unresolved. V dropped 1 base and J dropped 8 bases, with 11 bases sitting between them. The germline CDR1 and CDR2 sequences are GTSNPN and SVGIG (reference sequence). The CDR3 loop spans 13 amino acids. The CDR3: CAWSANSNEKLFF. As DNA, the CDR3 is TGTGCCTGGAGTGCAAACAGCAACGAAAAACTGTTTTTT.

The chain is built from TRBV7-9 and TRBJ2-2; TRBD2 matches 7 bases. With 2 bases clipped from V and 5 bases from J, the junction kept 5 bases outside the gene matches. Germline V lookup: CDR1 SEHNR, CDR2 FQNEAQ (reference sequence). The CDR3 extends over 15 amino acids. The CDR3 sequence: CASSLRLAGTGELFF. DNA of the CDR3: TGTGCCAGCAGCTTAAGACTAGCCGGGACCGGGGAGCTGTTTTTT. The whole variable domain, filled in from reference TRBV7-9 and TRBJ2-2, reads DTGVSQNPRHKITKRGQNVTFRCDPISEHNRLYWYRQTLGQGPEFLTYFQNEAQLEKSRLLSDRFSAERPKGSFSTLEIQRTEQGDSAMYLCASSLRLAGTGELFFGEGSRLTVL.